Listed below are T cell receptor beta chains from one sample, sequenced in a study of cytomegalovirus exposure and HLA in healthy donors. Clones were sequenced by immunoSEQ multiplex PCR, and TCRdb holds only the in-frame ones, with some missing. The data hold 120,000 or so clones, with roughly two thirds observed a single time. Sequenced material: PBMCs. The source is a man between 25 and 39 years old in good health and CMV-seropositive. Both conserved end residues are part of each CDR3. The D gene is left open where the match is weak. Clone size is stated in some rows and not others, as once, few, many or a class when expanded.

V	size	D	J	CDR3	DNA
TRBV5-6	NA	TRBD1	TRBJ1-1	CASSLGVGGQGGTEAFF	TGTGCCAGCAGCTTGGGGGTAGGAGGACAGGGTGGTACTGAAGCTTTCTTT
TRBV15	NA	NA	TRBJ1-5	CATSREWVKRHGSNQPQHF	TGTGCCACCAGCAGAGAGTGGGTGAAGAGACACGGAAGCAATCAGCCCCAGCATTTT
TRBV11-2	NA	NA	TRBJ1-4	CASSLELGSLSTNEKLFF	TGTGCCAGCAGCCTAGAATTGGGGAGCCTCTCAACTAATGAAAAACTGTTTTTT
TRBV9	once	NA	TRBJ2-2	CASSVDSTNTGELFF	TGTGCCAGCAGCGTAGACAGCACCAACACCGGGGAGCTGTTTTTT
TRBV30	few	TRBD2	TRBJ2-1	CAGTNPGEGGYNEQFF	TGTGCCGGGACCAACCCGGGGGAGGGCGGTTACAATGAGCAGTTCTTC
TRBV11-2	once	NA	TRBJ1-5	CASSLSGRYMSQHF	TGTGCCAGCAGCTTAAGTGGCAGATATATGTCCCAGCATTTT
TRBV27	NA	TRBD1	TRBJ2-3	CASRDRAPDTQYF	TGTGCCAGCCGGGACAGGGCCCCAGATACGCAGTATTTT
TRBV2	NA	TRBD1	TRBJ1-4	CASRRRTGETEKLFF	TGTGCCAGTAGACGTCGGACAGGGGAAACTGAAAAACTGTTTTTT
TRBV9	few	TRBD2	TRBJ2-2	CASSVGTSGRAAGELFF	TGTGCCAGCAGCGTAGGGACTAGCGGGAGGGCCGCCGGGGAGCTGTTTTTT
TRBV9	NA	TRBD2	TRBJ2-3	CASSVEAGFYTDTQYF	TGTGCCAGCAGCGTAGAAGCGGGATTTTACACAGATACGCAGTATTTT
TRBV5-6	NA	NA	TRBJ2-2	CASSYSRYTGELFF	TGTGCCAGCAGCTACAGCAGATACACCGGGGAGCTGTTTTTT
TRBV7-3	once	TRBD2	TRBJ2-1	CASSSGLAGVNLNYNEQFF	TGTGCCAGCAGCTCTGGACTAGCGGGAGTTAATTTGAACTACAATGAGCAGTTCTTC
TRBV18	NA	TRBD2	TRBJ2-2	CASSLAGVDTGELFF	TGTGCCAGCTCGTTAGCGGGAGTCGACACCGGGGAGCTGTTTTTT
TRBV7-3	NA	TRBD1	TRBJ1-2	CASSPSGTGSYGYTF	TGTGCCAGCAGCCCCAGTGGGACAGGGAGCTATGGCTACACCTTC
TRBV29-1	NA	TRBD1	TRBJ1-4	CSVILTGTNEKLFF	TGCAGCGTGATCCTGACAGGGACTAATGAAAAACTGTTTTTT
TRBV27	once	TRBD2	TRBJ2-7	CASSPGLAYYEQYF	TGTGCCAGCAGCCCGGGACTAGCGTACTACGAGCAGTACTTC
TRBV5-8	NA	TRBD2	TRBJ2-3	CASSPGGPGSTDTQYF	TGTGCCAGCAGCCCGGGGGGGCCAGGGAGCACAGATACGCAGTATTTT
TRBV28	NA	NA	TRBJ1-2	CASRDNGWWGYTF	TGTGCCAGCAGGGACAACGGGTGGTGGGGCTACACCTTC
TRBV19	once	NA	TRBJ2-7	CASSIALGSEQYF	TGTGCCAGTAGTATAGCGTTGGGCAGCGAGCAGTACTTC
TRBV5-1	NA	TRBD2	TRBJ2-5	CASSLTLTSGIGETQYF	TGCGCCAGCAGCTTGACCCTGACTAGCGGGATAGGGGAGACCCAGTACTTC
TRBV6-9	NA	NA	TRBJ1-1	CASSYFAPRGAAEAFF	TGTGCCAGCAGTTATTTCGCCCCCCGCGGTGCCGCAGAAGCTTTCTTT
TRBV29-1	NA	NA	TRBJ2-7	CSPRDNQRALYEQYF	TGCAGCCCAAGGGACAACCAGAGAGCACTATACGAGCAGTACTTC
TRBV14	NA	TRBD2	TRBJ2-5	CASRLAGETQYF	TGTGCCAGCCGACTAGCGGGAGAGACCCAGTACTTC
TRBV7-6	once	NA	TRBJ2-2	CASSLGSAGELFF	TGTGCCAGCAGCTTAGGGTCTGCGGGGGAGCTGTTTTTT
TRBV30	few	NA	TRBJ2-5	CAWSVASPETQYF	TGTGCCTGGAGTGTAGCTAGTCCGGAGACCCAGTACTTC
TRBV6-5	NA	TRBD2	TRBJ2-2	CASSFSGTRGGELFF	TGTGCCAGCAGCTTTTCCGGGACTAGAGGCGGGGAGCTGTTTTTT
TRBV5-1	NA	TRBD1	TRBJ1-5	CASSPGQGAYQPQHF	TGCGCCAGCAGCCCCGGACAGGGGGCTTATCAGCCCCAGCATTTT
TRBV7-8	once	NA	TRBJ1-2	CASSPTRQASYGYTF	TGTGCCAGCAGCCCTACCCGACAGGCCTCCTATGGCTACACCTTC
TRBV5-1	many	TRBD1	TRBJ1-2	CASSLGDRALEGYTF	TGCGCCAGCAGCTTGGGTGACAGGGCATTGGAAGGCTACACCTTC
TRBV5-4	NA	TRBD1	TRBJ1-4	CASSPGQGDSNEKLFF	TGTGCCAGCAGCCCCGGACAGGGGGATTCTAATGAAAAACTGTTTTTT
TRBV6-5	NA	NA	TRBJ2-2	CASSYEGAGELFF	TGTGCCAGCAGTTATGAAGGGGCCGGGGAGCTGTTTTTT
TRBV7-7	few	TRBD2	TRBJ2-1	CASSSFAGGINEQFF	TGTGCTAGCAGCTCCTTTGCGGGAGGGATCAATGAGCAGTTCTTC
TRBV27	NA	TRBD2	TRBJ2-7	CASSPMATSGFSYEQYF	TGTGCCAGCAGTCCTATGGCGACTAGCGGGTTCTCCTACGAGCAGTACTTC
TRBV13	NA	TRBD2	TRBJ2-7	CASLIAGDPSEEQYF	TGTGCCAGCCTCATAGCGGGAGACCCTTCGGAGGAGCAGTACTTC
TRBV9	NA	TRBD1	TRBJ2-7	CASSVGLRTGLEQYF	TGTGCCAGCAGCGTGGGTTTGAGGACAGGGCTAGAGCAGTACTTC
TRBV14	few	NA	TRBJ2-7	CASSHSGARTPYEQYF	TGTGCCAGCAGCCACTCCGGTGCCCGAACCCCCTACGAGCAGTACTTC
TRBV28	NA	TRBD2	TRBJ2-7	CASSSPSGSSRYEQYF	TGTGCCAGCAGTTCCCCTAGCGGGAGTAGTAGGTACGAGCAGTACTTC
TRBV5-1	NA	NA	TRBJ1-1	CASSLYQGVNTEAFF	TGCGCCAGCAGCTTGTATCAGGGCGTGAACACTGAAGCTTTCTTT
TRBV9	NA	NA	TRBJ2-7	CASSVGGSYYEQYF	TGTGCCAGCAGCGTAGGCGGCAGTTACTACGAGCAGTACTTC
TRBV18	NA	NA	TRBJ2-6	CASSAKTGFSGANVLTF	TGTGCCAGCTCAGCCAAAACAGGGTTCTCTGGGGCCAACGTCCTGACTTTC
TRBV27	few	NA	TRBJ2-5	CASSLRGTGIPQETQYF	TGTGCCAGCAGTTTGCGAGGCACAGGGATCCCACAAGAGACCCAGTACTTC
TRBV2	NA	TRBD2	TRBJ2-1	CASSDYPPWGLAGDNEQFF	TGTGCCAGCAGTGATTACCCCCCTTGGGGACTAGCGGGAGACAATGAGCAGTTCTTC
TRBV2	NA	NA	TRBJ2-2	CASSEVRGGGELFF	TGTGCCAGCAGTGAAGTCAGGGGCGGGGGGGAGCTGTTTTTT
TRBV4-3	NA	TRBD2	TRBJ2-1	CASSQDTSAKEQFF	TGCGCCAGCAGCCAAGATACTAGCGCCAAGGAGCAGTTCTTC
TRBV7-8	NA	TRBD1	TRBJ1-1	CASSLEDRAAFF	TGTGCCAGCAGCTTAGAAGACAGGGCGGCTTTCTTT